These 21 T cell receptor beta chains originate from one sample sequenced in a study of blood T cell repertoires in COVID-19. Assay: immunoSEQ multiplex PCR; the TCRdb copy retains only in-frame clones and omits some. The data show hundreds of thousands of clones, about nine tenths seen once. The specimen sequenced was peripheral blood. These receptors were taken from a woman in her twenties or thirties with active or convalescent COVID-19.

The rearrangement links TRBV11-2 to TRBJ2-5; D unresolved. CDR3 length: 16 amino acids. The V gene lost 1 base and the J gene lost 1 base, with 13 bases spanning the gap. CDR1 SGHAT and CDR2 FQNNGV come from the germline V gene. The CDR3 spells CASSLGWSAVQETQYF. The CDR3 nucleotides read TGTGCCAGCAGCTTAGGGTGGAGCGCGGTCCAAGAGACCCAGTACTTC.

The gene calls are TRBV30 and TRBJ2-5; 11 bases agree with TRBD2. The CDR3 covers 15 residues. The germline V gene encodes CDR1 GTSNPN and CDR2 SVGIG (reference sequence). Trimming cost V 3 bases and J 4 bases; bases outside gene matches: 7. CDR3 in amino acids: CAWRRIGLAGETQYF. In DNA form, the CDR3 reads TGTGCCTGGAGGAGAATCGGACTAGCGGGAGAGACCCAGTACTTC. The full variable domain, in which reference TRBV30 and TRBJ2-5 provide the parts outside the CDR3, is SQTIHQWPATLVQPVGSPLSLECTVEGTSNPNLYWYRQAAGRGLQLLFYSVGIGQISSEVPQNLSASRPQDRQFILSSKKLLLSDSGFYLCAWRRIGLAGETQYFGPGTRLLVL.

The chain is built from TRBV5-4 and TRBJ2-3; 11 bases map to TRBD1. The CDR3 length is 15 residues. Germline lookup yields CDR1 SGHNT and CDR2 YYREEE (reference sequence). Unmatched junction bases numbered 6, after V lost 3 bases and J lost 6 bases. CDR3 sequence: CASSSTDRGLDTQYF. CDR3 nucleotide sequence: TGTGCCAGCAGCTCGACGGACAGGGGGCTGGATACGCAGTATTTT.

The chain links TRBV2 to TRBJ2-1; tentative D call: TRBD2 (6 bases). Germline CDR1 SNHLY, CDR2 FYNNEI. Trimming took off 4 bases at V and 1 base at J, with 14 bases between the two ends. CDR3 length equals 16 residues. In nucleotides, the CDR3 is TGTGCCAGCAGTGCTAGACTAGAACGGTCCTACAATGAGCAGTTCTTC. Translating gives CASSARLERSYNEQFF.

The chain has TRBV2 and TRBJ2-1; the match to TRBD2 covers 7 bases. Germline-derived CDR1 and CDR2 are SNHLY and FYNNEI. Unmatched junction bases numbered 4, after V lost 6 bases and J lost 8 bases. The CDR3 extends over 12 amino acids. CDR3 residues: CASRSAGDEQFF. The CDR3, as DNA: TGTGCCAGCAGGTCGGCGGGGGATGAGCAGTTCTTC. Using reference TRBV2 and TRBJ2-1 for the parts outside the CDR3, the full variable domain is EPEVTQTPSHQVTQMGQEVILRCVPISNHLYFYWYRQILGQKVEFLVSFYNNEISEKSEIFDDQFSVERPDGSNFTLKIRSTKLEDSAMYFCASRSAGDEQFFGPGTRLTVL.

This chain uses TRBV5-1 with TRBJ2-1; weak D call: TRBD2 (6 bases). V lost 5 bases and J lost 4, with 13 bases in between. The CDR3 contains 14 residues. Germline assignment: CDR1 SGHRS and CDR2 YFSETQ. In DNA, the CDR3 is TGCGCCAGCAGGGAGCGGGTCACATACAATGAGCAGTTCTTC. It encodes CASRERVTYNEQFF.

CDR3: CASSPGHTNYGYTF. For the CDR3, the DNA is TGCGCCAGCAGCCCAGGACACACGAACTATGGCTACACCTTC. The chain has TRBV5-1 and TRBJ1-2, with D maybe TRBD1 (5 bases). The germline V gene encodes CDR1 SGHRS and CDR2 YFSETQ. This CDR3 comprises 14 residues. Trimming pared 4 bases from V and 2 bases from J, leaving 12 bases between.

The gene calls are TRBV12-3 or TRBV12-4 and TRBJ1-2, with 8 positions matching TRBD1. V gave up 3 bases and J gave up 10 bases; unmatched junction bases: 7. This CDR3 is 13 amino acids long. The CDR3 spells CASSLRQGADYTF. Here the CDR3 DNA reads TGTGCCAGCAGTTTGAGGCAGGGGGCGGACTACACCTTC.

The V and J genes are TRBV10-3 and TRBJ1-1, with 8 bases aligning to TRBD1. Germline-derived CDR1 and CDR2 are ENHRY and SYGVKD. This CDR3 is built from 12 residues. Losses at the gene ends were 9 bases for V and 1 base for J; bases not matched to a gene: 1. CDR3 sequence: CAIGTGNTEAFF. In DNA form, the CDR3 reads TGTGCCATTGGGACAGGGAACACTGAAGCTTTCTTT.

This chain joins TRBV11-2 and TRBJ2-3; D not certain. V was shortened by 0 bases and J by 7 bases, with 8 bases between the two germline ends. CDR1 and CDR2 from the germline V gene are SGHAT and FQNNGV. The CDR3 loop spans 13 amino acids. The CDR3 DNA reads as TGTGCCAGCAGCTTAGAAGGCAGGAATACGCAGTATTTT. Its translation is CASSLEGRNTQYF.

The CDR3 DNA is TGTGCCAGCAGCTTGGTTGGGTTTGGAGATTCACCCCTCCACTTT. Translated, it gives CASSLVGFGDSPLHF. The rearrangement links TRBV5-6 to TRBJ1-6, with D unclear. V was pared by 0 bases and J by 8 bases, with 12 bases between. Germline-derived CDR1 and CDR2 are SGHDT and YYEEEE. The CDR3 totals 15 residues.

The CDR3, as DNA: TGCGCCAGCAGCAAACTAGCGGGAGGGCCCGGGCCCGGGGAGCTGTTTTTT. The encoded protein is CASSKLAGGPGPGELFF. The chain recombines TRBV5-1 with TRBJ2-2; 13 bases align to TRBD2. The CDR3 consists of 17 residues. Germline V gene data show CDR1 as SGHRS and CDR2 as YFSETQ. The junction had 9 bases not matched to a gene; V was cut back by 4 bases and J by 6 bases.

The table lists this clone with a few counts. The chain links TRBV4-1 to TRBJ1-5, with D possibly TRBD1 on 5 matching bases. Germline V CDR1 and CDR2: MGHRA, YSYEKL. The CDR3 contains 14 residues. Trimming removed 1 base at V and 5 bases at J, with 9 bases between. The CDR3 bases are TGCGCCAGCAGCCAAGGACAGCTCGATCAGCCCCAGCATTTT. It encodes CASSQGQLDQPQHF.

The J gene is TRBJ1-1, the V gene TRBV7-2; no firm D call. Trimming left V 8 bases short and J 0 bases short, with 10 bases between. Germline CDR1 and CDR2: SGHTA and FQGNSA. The CDR3 totals 13 residues. Here the CDR3 reads CASAGEVNTEAFF. DNA for the CDR3: TGTGCCAGCGCCGGGGAGGTGAACACTGAAGCTTTCTTT.

V is TRBV19 and J is TRBJ2-1, with 12 bases matching TRBD2. This CDR3 is built from 17 residues. The V segment lost 7 bases and the J segment 4 bases; nucleotides outside the gene matches: 11. Germline loops: CDR1 LNHDA, CDR2 SQIVND (reference sequence). CDR3 sequence (DNA): TGTGCCAGTACCCAACTAGCGGGAGGTCCCAATTACAATGAGCAGTTCTTC. Its translation: CASTQLAGGPNYNEQFF.

The chain couples TRBV27 to TRBJ2-2, with 8 bases matching TRBD1. Germline V CDR1 and CDR2: MNHEY, SMNVEV (reference sequence). CDR3 length: 16 residues. V was clipped by 1 base and J by 0 bases; unmatched bases: 1. DNA of the CDR3: TGTGCCAGCAGTTTATTACAGGGGGCGAACACCGGGGAGCTGTTTTTT. Translation gives CASSLLQGANTGELFF.

J is TRBJ1-6 and V is TRBV18; D is ambiguous. There are 16 residues in the CDR3. Germline V lookup: CDR1 KGHSH, CDR2 LQKENI. Between the trimmed V and J ends, which lost 4 bases and 6 bases, there was a span of 16 bases. As DNA, the CDR3 is TGTGCCAGCTCACAGGCCCCTACGGGAGGTAATTCACCCCTCCACTTT. Its translation: CASSQAPTGGNSPLHF.

The chain employs TRBV25-1 and TRBJ2-7, with D unclear. The V gene's germline CDR1 is MGHDK and CDR2 SYGVNS. The CDR3 has 10 residues. V lost 2 bases and J lost 8, with 4 bases in between. CDR3 coding DNA: TGTGCCAGCAGTGAAGCTAAGCAGTACTTC. Translation: CASSEAKQYF.

This chain uses TRBV3-1 (or the pseudogene TRBV3-2) with TRBJ2-7; 7 bases line up with TRBD2. Germline lookup yields CDR1 LGHDT and CDR2 YNNKEL (reference sequence). CDR3 length equals 16 residues. Trimming took 4 bases from V and 0 from J; bases not matched to a gene: 9. CDR3 DNA: TGTGCCAGCAGCCGCCCCCCTAGCGGCGGCTCCTACGAGCAGTACTTC. Translated, it gives CASSRPPSGGSYEQYF.

This clone was detected only once. J is TRBJ2-5 and V is TRBV2, with D perhaps matching TRBD1 (6 bases). Between the trimmed V and J ends, which lost 5 bases and 3 bases, there was a span of 13 bases. This CDR3 contains 14 residues. From germline, CDR1 is SNHLY and CDR2 FYNNEI. As DNA, the CDR3 is TGTGCCAGCAGTCCTCCGGGACATAAAGAGACCCAGTACTTC. This sequence encodes CASSPPGHKETQYF.

The rearrangement links TRBV5-1 to TRBJ1-2, with TRBD1 as a possible D gene (6 bases). Germline V gene data show CDR1 as SGHRS and CDR2 as YFSETQ. Trimming left V 0 bases short and J 4 bases short, with 10 bases between. The CDR3 contains 14 residues. The CDR3 nucleotides are TGCGCCAGCAGCTTGGATCAGGGGCCCTATGGCTACACCTTC. Its translation is CASSLDQGPYGYTF. The variable domain in full, completed from reference TRBV5-1 and TRBJ1-2, reads KAGVTQTPRYLIKTRGQQVTLSCSPISGHRSVSWYQQTPGQGLQFLFEYFSETQRNKGNFPGRFSGRQFSNSRSEMNVSTLELGDSALYLCASSLDQGPYGYTFGSGTRLTVV.